One and the same sample provided the 30 T cell receptor beta chains below, sequenced in a study of blood T cell repertoires in COVID-19. Some clones are missing from TCRdb's copy, which holds only in-frame ones; the method was immunoSEQ multiplex PCR. The table lists approximately 250,000 clones, about 88% of them singletons, with 13% in the top ten. The sample taken for sequencing was peripheral blood. The receptors originated from an older woman with COVID-19, enrolled during active disease.

The chain recombines TRBV30 with TRBJ1-4; D unresolved. CDR1 GTSNPN and CDR2 SVGIG come from the germline V gene (reference sequence). The V end was cut by 5 bases, the J end by 2 bases, with 9 bases between. There are 13 residues in the CDR3. CDR3: CAWDRGTNEKLFF. The CDR3 DNA follows: TGTGCCTGGGACCGCGGGACTAATGAAAAACTGTTTTTT. Full variable domain (remainder filled in from reference TRBV30 and TRBJ1-4): SQTIHQWPATLVQPVGSPLSLECTVEGTSNPNLYWYRQAAGRGLQLLFYSVGIGQISSEVPQNLSASRPQDRQFILSSKKLLLSDSGFYLCAWDRGTNEKLFFGSGTQLSVL.

The chain employs TRBV4-3 and TRBJ1-3, with D perhaps TRBD1 (5 bases). The CDR3 sequence is 14 residues long. The germline V gene encodes CDR1 LGHNA and CDR2 YSLEER. V was trimmed by 1 base and J by 4 bases, leaving 8 bases between them. The CDR3 DNA is TGCGCCAGCAGCCAAGGGCCAGGGGGAAACACCATATATTTT. This encodes CASSQGPGGNTIYF.

The chain links TRBV29-1 to TRBJ2-1; weak D call: TRBD1 (5 bases). The CDR3 is made up of 12 amino acids. Between the trimmed V and J ends, which lost 0 bases and 8 bases, there was a span of 8 bases. Germline CDR1 and CDR2: SQVTM and ANQGSEA. CDR3 sequence: CSVEDQQDEQFF. The CDR3 coding sequence is TGCAGCGTTGAAGATCAACAGGATGAGCAGTTCTTC.

The chain is built from TRBV19 and TRBJ2-7; 7 nucleotides match TRBD2. The CDR3 runs to 16 residues. V shed 3 bases, J shed 3 bases, and the junction held 11 bases outside the gene matches. Germline CDR1 LNHDA, CDR2 SQIVND (reference sequence). CDR3 nucleotide sequence: TGTGCCAGTAGTATGAACGGCCAGCGGGGTAACTACGAGCAGTACTTC. The encoded protein is CASSMNGQRGNYEQYF.

The J gene is TRBJ1-2, the V gene TRBV28; 9 bases map to TRBD1. J gave up 2 bases and V 6 bases, and 4 bases lay outside the gene matches. The CDR3 contains 14 residues. Germline V gives CDR1 MDHEN, CDR2 SYDVKM. The DNA of the CDR3 is TGTGCCAGCAGGACCGACAGGGGGAACTATGGCTACACCTTC. Translating it yields CASRTDRGNYGYTF.

The genes are TRBV5-1 and TRBJ1-1; 8 nucleotides line up with TRBD1. CDR1 and CDR2 from the germline V gene are SGHRS and YFSETQ. V lost 4 bases, J lost 3 bases, and 8 bases stayed unmatched. This CDR3 spans 15 amino acids. CDR3 in DNA: TGCGCCAGCAGCACATACAGACAGGGGCACACTGAAGCTTTCTTT. This codes for CASSTYRQGHTEAFF.

The V call is TRBV7-2, the J call TRBJ2-7, with D possibly TRBD1 on 6 matching bases. This CDR3 is built from 12 residues. Germline CDR1 and CDR2: SGHTA and FQGNSA. V was trimmed by 5 bases and J by 4 bases, leaving 9 bases between them. In nucleotides, the CDR3 is TGTGCCAGCAGCCCAGACAGGTACGAGCAGTACTTC. Translated, it gives CASSPDRYEQYF. The complete variable domain, with remaining parts taken from reference TRBV7-2 and TRBJ2-7, reads GAGVSQSPSNKVTEKGKDVELRCDPISGHTALYWYRQSLGQGLEFLIYFQGNSAPDKSGLPSDRFSAERTGGSVSTLTIQRTQQEDSAVYLCASSPDRYEQYFGPGTRLTVT.

The chain employs TRBV12-2 and TRBJ2-7; the table's D gene call, TRBD2, was not cross checked with the DNA. TRBV12-2 corresponds to a pseudogene. The CDR3 has 15 amino acids. CDR3 amino acids: CASRSRPGLADEQYF. The DNA for the CDR3 is TGTGCAAGTCGCTCTCGTCCGGGACTAGCCGACGAGCAGTACTTC.

The chain links TRBV2 to TRBJ1-1, with a weak D call TRBD1 (6 bases). The CDR3 is 14 amino acids. CDR1 is SNHLY and CDR2 is FYNNEI in the germline V gene. V lost 5 bases and J 2 bases, leaving 12 bases between the germline ends. CDR3 DNA: TGTGCCAGCAGTTATCTACAGGGAAACACTGAAGCTTTCTTT. Translating it yields CASSYLQGNTEAFF. Full variable domain (rest looked up from reference TRBV2 and TRBJ1-1): EPEVTQTPSHQVTQMGQEVILRCVPISNHLYFYWYRQILGQKVEFLVSFYNNEISEKSEIFDDQFSVERPDGSNFTLKIRSTKLEDSAMYFCASSYLQGNTEAFFGQGTRLTVV.

The chain recombines TRBV30 with TRBJ2-1; 7 bases map to TRBD1. This CDR3 has 16 residues. CDR1 and CDR2 from the germline V gene are GTSNPN and SVGIG (reference sequence). V was clipped by 5 bases and J by 2 bases; unmatched bases: 12. The CDR3 DNA sequence: TGTGCCTGGGGGCTTTACAGGGGTTCACCCTACAATGAGCAGTTCTTC. Translation gives CAWGLYRGSPYNEQFF. Variable domain in full (rest from reference TRBV30 and TRBJ2-1): SQTIHQWPATLVQPVGSPLSLECTVEGTSNPNLYWYRQAAGRGLQLLFYSVGIGQISSEVPQNLSASRPQDRQFILSSKKLLLSDSGFYLCAWGLYRGSPYNEQFFGPGTRLTVL.

The chain is built from TRBV5-6 and TRBJ1-6; 11 positions agree with TRBD1. Trimming at V came to 0 bases and at J to 8 bases, leaving 13 bases not matched to a gene. CDR1 and CDR2 from the germline V gene are SGHDT and YYEEEE. This CDR3 contains 19 residues. The CDR3 is CASSLAGTGGRGRDSPLHF. The CDR3 DNA follows: TGTGCCAGCAGCTTGGCCGGGACAGGGGGAAGAGGACGAGATTCACCCCTCCACTTT. The full variable domain, with the rest looked up from reference TRBV5-6 and TRBJ1-6, is DAGVTQSPTHLIKTRGQQVTLRCSPKSGHDTVSWYQQALGQGPQFIFQYYEEEERQRGNFPDRFSGHQFPNYSSELNVNALLLGDSALYLCASSLAGTGGRGRDSPLHFGNGTRLTVT.

The chain is built from TRBV24-1 and TRBJ2-7; perhaps TRBD2 as D (5 bases). The V end lost 4 bases, the J end lost 6 bases, and 15 bases lay between the germline ends. The germline gives CDR1 KGHDR, CDR2 SFDVKD. The CDR3 extends over 14 amino acids. Here the CDR3 reads CATSDTRGASEQYF. The CDR3 coding sequence is TGTGCCACCAGTGACACCCGGGGAGCGAGCGAGCAGTACTTC.

The CDR3 bases are TGTGCCAGCAGCCCGTCCCCCGGGGATACGCAGTATTTT. It encodes CASSPSPGDTQYF. The V and J genes are TRBV9 and TRBJ2-3; D ambiguous. CDR3 length: 13 amino acids. V was cut by 4 bases and J by 6 bases, with 12 bases left in between. Germline assignment: CDR1 SGDLS and CDR2 YYNGEE.

The chain employs TRBV30 and TRBJ1-4; TRBD1 agrees at 9 bases. Germline V gene data show CDR1 as GTSNPN and CDR2 as SVGIG (reference sequence). CDR3 length: 15 residues. The V segment lost 5 bases and the J segment 8 bases; nucleotides outside the gene matches: 12. In DNA, the CDR3 is TGTGCCTGGTTGCCGCCGGGACAGGGTGAGGAAAAACTGTTTTTT. The encoded protein is CAWLPPGQGEEKLFF.

The genes are TRBV19 and TRBJ1-4, with D maybe TRBD1 (6 bases). With 5 bases removed from V and 5 bases from J, the gap between germline ends came to 18 bases. CDR1 and CDR2 from the germline V gene are LNHDA and SQIVND (reference sequence). This CDR3 comprises 16 residues. CDR3 nucleotides: TGTGCCAGTAGTGTTAATAGGGGGTCCCGGAATGAAAAACTGTTTTTT. This encodes CASSVNRGSRNEKLFF.

The chain joins TRBV24-1 to TRBJ1-1, with unresolved D. Germline V lookup: CDR1 KGHDR, CDR2 SFDVKD. V was cut by 4 bases and J by 5 bases, with 13 bases left in between. This CDR3 has 14 residues. CDR3 bases: TGTGCCACCAGTGAGCCCGGACTAGAAACTGAAGCTTTCTTT. Its protein product is CATSEPGLETEAFF.

This clone appeared a single time. The genes are TRBV15 and TRBJ2-7, with 7 bases aligning to TRBD1. Per the germline V gene, CDR1 is LNHNV and CDR2 is YYDKDF (reference sequence). The CDR3 has 15 residues. V lost 9 bases and J lost 4; bases outside the gene matches: 15. The CDR3 sequence is CATHLTGTAKYEQYF. CDR3 DNA sequence: TGTGCCACTCACCTTACCGGGACAGCCAAATACGAGCAGTACTTC.

The chain joins TRBV9 to TRBJ2-1; D might be TRBD1 (7 bases). V lost 0 bases and J 13 bases, leaving 17 bases between the germline ends. Per the germline V gene, CDR1 is SGDLS and CDR2 is YYNGEE. The CDR3 is 14 amino acids. The CDR3 region is CASSVAGRGEYQFF. The CDR3 DNA follows: TGTGCCAGCAGCGTAGCGGGCAGGGGGGAATATCAGTTCTTC.

This clone was observed a single time. The chain recombines TRBV11-2 with TRBJ2-4; 8 nucleotides align to TRBD2. CDR1 and CDR2 (germline): SGHAT, FQNNGV. The V segment lost 5 bases and the J segment 1 base; nucleotides outside the gene matches: 10. The CDR3 consists of 17 residues. CDR3 amino acids: CASSLGSGGHAKNIQYF. CDR3 DNA: TGTGCCAGCAGCCTGGGGAGCGGGGGCCACGCCAAAAACATTCAGTACTTC.

The chain carries TRBV7-2 and TRBJ2-7; 11 bases align to TRBD2. The CDR3 spans 16 residues. The J segment lost 7 bases and the V segment lost 2 bases, leaving 10 bases of the junction unmatched. Germline V gene sequence: CDR1 SGHTA, CDR2 FQGNSA. The CDR3 reads CASSLSWTSGFWEQYF. CDR3 DNA sequence: TGTGCCAGCAGCTTATCCTGGACTAGCGGGTTTTGGGAGCAGTACTTC.

This chain joins TRBV3-1 (or the pseudogene TRBV3-2) and TRBJ2-5, with no clear D. V was cut by 4 bases and J by 5 bases, with 14 bases left in between. CDR1 LGHDT and CDR2 YNNKEL come from the germline V gene (reference sequence). This CDR3 contains 14 residues. The CDR3 DNA is TGTGCCAGCAGCCCCCTCCTAGGTCAGGAGACCCAGTACTTC. It codes for CASSPLLGQETQYF.

The J gene is TRBJ2-3, the V gene TRBV28, with D possibly being TRBD2 (6 bases). This CDR3 spans 16 amino acids. Germline lookup yields CDR1 MDHEN and CDR2 SYDVKM. With 4 bases removed from V and 1 base from J, the gap between germline ends came to 15 bases. CDR3 sequence (DNA): TGTGCCAGCAGTTCCCTGGGGGGACTTCGCACAGATACGCAGTATTTT. Translated, it gives CASSSLGGLRTDTQYF.

The chain has TRBV29-1 and TRBJ2-1, with D perhaps matching TRBD2 (6 bases). Trimming shortened V by 3 bases and J by 7 bases, and 13 bases separated the two germline ends. Germline V gives CDR1 SQVTM, CDR2 ANQGSEA. The CDR3 covers 13 residues. The CDR3 loop is CSVDSSGRNEQFF. CDR3 nucleotide sequence: TGCAGCGTTGACTCGTCAGGGAGGAATGAGCAGTTCTTC.

The chain employs TRBV18 and TRBJ2-3; D might be TRBD2 (5 bases). CDR3 length: 15 residues. Germline loops: CDR1 KGHSH, CDR2 LQKENI. V was trimmed by 0 bases and J by 2 bases, leaving 9 bases between them. CDR3 DNA: TGTGCCAGCTCACCACCTCGGGGAAACACAGATACGCAGTATTTT. Protein sequence: CASSPPRGNTDTQYF.

The genes are TRBV24-1 and TRBJ2-3; 9 bases are shared with TRBD1. The junction had 15 bases not matched to a gene; V was cut back by 7 bases and J by 5 bases. CDR3 length: 17 amino acids. CDR1 is KGHDR and CDR2 is SFDVKD in the germline V gene. CDR3 residues: CATRGPSDRGLRDTQYF. The DNA for the CDR3 is TGTGCCACCAGGGGGCCTTCGGACAGGGGTTTAAGAGATACGCAGTATTTT.

J is TRBJ2-7 and V is TRBV28; possibly TRBD1 for D (6 bases). V was trimmed by 3 bases and J by 4 bases, leaving 10 bases between them. The CDR3 has 13 residues. The germline V gene has CDR1 MDHEN and CDR2 SYDVKM. The CDR3 nucleotides are TGTGCCAGCAGTTTCCAGGGGTCGTACGAGCAGTACTTC. Its translation is CASSFQGSYEQYF.

A few counts support this clone. The rearrangement uses TRBV7-9 and TRBJ2-3; D is unclear. CDR1 is SEHNR, CDR2 FQNEAQ, per germline (reference sequence). Trimming left V 4 bases short and J 10 bases short, with 18 bases between. This CDR3 has 14 residues. The CDR3 DNA sequence: TGTGCCAGCAGCTCCTCCCTGGTCGGCGGAGCGCAGTATTTT. Its translation is CASSSSLVGGAQYF.

The CDR3 nucleotides are TGTGCCAGCAGCCACATGACTAGCGGGGGGATCACAGATACGCAGTATTTT. This translates into CASSHMTSGGITDTQYF. This sequence joins TRBV4-2 and TRBJ2-3; TRBD2 matches 13 bases. CDR3 length: 17 residues. J lost 2 bases, V lost 3 bases, and 5 bases had no gene match. Germline V lookup: CDR1 LGHNA, CDR2 YNFKEQ.

This chain uses TRBV6-2 or TRBV6-3 with TRBJ2-1, with TRBD2 identical over 11 bases. CDR3 length equals 15 residues. The V segment lost 2 bases and the J segment 8 bases; nucleotides outside the gene matches: 5. Per the germline V gene, CDR1 is MNHEY and CDR2 is SVGEGT. Here the CDR3 DNA reads TGTGCCAGCAGTTACCGCACTAGCGGGGGCTATGAGCAGTTCTTC. This codes for CASSYRTSGGYEQFF.

CDR3 amino acids: CASSLDAGAGKWPYEQYF. As DNA, the CDR3 is TGTGCCAGCAGTTTAGACGCCGGGGCGGGGAAATGGCCCTACGAGCAGTACTTC. V gene TRBV27 combines with J gene TRBJ2-7; TRBD2 might be the D (6 bases). The V gene's germline CDR1 is MNHEY and CDR2 SMNVEV (reference sequence). There are 18 residues in the CDR3. V was shortened by 2 bases and J by 2 bases, with 22 bases between the two germline ends.